Below, 16 T cell receptor beta chains from the same sample are listed, as sequenced in a study of blood T cell repertoires in COVID-19. Sequencing used immunoSEQ multiplex PCR; TCRdb keeps in-frame clones, though not all of them. The sample contains some 230,000 clones, 70% to 90% of which appear only once. The source material was peripheral blood. Receptors were obtained from a man aged 45-65 years who had recovered from COVID-19.

CDR3 bases: TGTGCCAGCAGCTACCGGGACACACGATCCTACGAGCAGTACTTC. Amino acid sequence: CASSYRDTRSYEQYF. The chain recombines TRBV9 with TRBJ2-7; tentative D call: TRBD1 (6 bases). The V gene's germline CDR1 is SGDLS and CDR2 YYNGEE. CDR3 length: 15 amino acids. The V and J ends lost 4 bases and 1 base respectively, with 15 bases between them.

The CDR3 region is CASTLKHEGYEQYF. DNA of the CDR3: TGTGCCAGCACCTTGAAACACGAGGGCTACGAGCAGTACTTC. V is TRBV13 and J is TRBJ2-7; weak D call: TRBD2 (5 bases). CDR1 and CDR2 from the germline V gene are PRHDT and FYEKMQ (reference sequence). The CDR3 is 14 residues long. The V gene lost 7 bases and the J gene lost 3 bases, with 16 bases spanning the gap.

This clone was seen more than once but under ten times. CDR3 DNA sequence: TGTGCCAGCAGCATAGACAGGGGGGGTCAGCCCCAGCATTTT. As protein: CASSIDRGGQPQHF. The J gene is TRBJ1-5, the V gene TRBV6-5; 9 bases align to TRBD1. The ends lost 6 bases at V and 6 bases at J; junction bases unmatched: 6. The CDR3 runs to 14 residues. The germline gives CDR1 MNHEY, CDR2 SVGAGI.

The V and J genes are TRBV9 and TRBJ2-5; 10 bases line up with TRBD2. The CDR3 loop spans 14 amino acids. V was pared by 4 bases and J by 3 bases, with 3 bases of the junction left unmatched. Germline CDR1 is SGDLS and CDR2 is YYNGEE. The CDR3 is CASSLAGGKETQYF. CDR3 in DNA: TGTGCCAGCAGCTTAGCGGGAGGTAAAGAGACCCAGTACTTC.

The chain combines TRBV11-2 with TRBJ1-3; D gene ambiguous. CDR3 length equals 17 residues. Trimming stripped 0 bases from V and 3 bases from J, with 15 bases between. Germline V gene sequence: CDR1 SGHAT, CDR2 FQNNGV. The CDR3 DNA reads as TGTGCCAGCAGCTTAGAAGTCGCGGGAATGGGTGGAAACACCATATATTTT. It codes for CASSLEVAGMGGNTIYF.

The chain combines TRBV27 with TRBJ2-2, with 14 positions matching TRBD2. The CDR3 loop spans 20 amino acids. Trimming at V came to 5 bases and at J to 5 bases, leaving 16 bases not matched to a gene. Germline V CDR1 and CDR2: MNHEY, SMNVEV (reference sequence). CDR3 DNA sequence: TGTGCCAGCAGTCACGTCAGGACTAGCGGGAGGTTGGGTAGAACCGGGGAGCTGTTTTTT. Residues: CASSHVRTSGRLGRTGELFF.

The rearrangement links TRBV18 to TRBJ2-2; no clear D. Per germline, CDR1 KGHSH and CDR2 LQKENI. The CDR3 runs to 14 residues. The germline V and J ends were trimmed by 4 bases and 2 bases, with 8 bases remaining between them. DNA for the CDR3: TGTGCCAGCTCACGTGAGATTAACACCGGGGAGCTGTTTTTT. It codes for CASSREINTGELFF.

This clone came up once. This sequence joins TRBV9 and TRBJ1-6; maybe TRBD1 (6 bases). Germline V CDR1 and CDR2: SGDLS, YYNGEE. The CDR3 is made up of 13 amino acids. V lost 3 bases to trimming and J lost 8 bases, with 9 bases between them. The chain's CDR3 is CASSEDSYSPLHF. The CDR3 DNA is TGTGCCAGCAGCGAGGACAGTTATTCACCCCTCCACTTT. The full variable domain, with the rest looked up from reference TRBV9 and TRBJ1-6, is DSGVTQTPKHLITATGQRVTLRCSPRSGDLSVYWYQQSLDQGLQFLIQYYNGEERAKGNILERFSAQQFPDLHSELNLSSLELGDSALYFCASSEDSYSPLHFGNGTRLTVT.

V is TRBV24-1 and J is TRBJ2-1; 10 bases are a match to TRBD2. The CDR3 is 17 residues long. The germline V gene has CDR1 KGHDR and CDR2 SFDVKD. J was trimmed by 0 bases and V by 5 bases; bases with no gene match: 6. Written as DNA, the CDR3 is TGTGCCACCAGTGGTCTAGCGGGAGAGAGCTCCTACAATGAGCAGTTCTTC. This sequence encodes CATSGLAGESSYNEQFF.

This clone was found once. The rearrangement joins TRBV11-2 to TRBJ1-4; D might be TRBD1 (6 bases). Germline V lookup: CDR1 SGHAT, CDR2 FQNNGV. The CDR3 length is 15 residues. Trimming took off 5 bases at V and 5 bases at J, with 15 bases between the two ends. CDR3 sequence (DNA): TGTGCCAGCAGCCCTAATGGGGGCGGAAATGAAAAACTGTTTTTT. It translates to CASSPNGGGNEKLFF.

This chain uses TRBV30 with TRBJ1-4, with 7 bases fitting TRBD1. The germline V gene has CDR1 GTSNPN and CDR2 SVGIG (reference sequence). V shed 3 bases, J shed 0 bases, and the junction held 4 bases outside the gene matches. This CDR3 has 15 amino acids. In DNA form, the CDR3 reads TGTGCCTGGAGCCCAGGGGGACCAACTAATGAAAAACTGTTTTTT. Protein: CAWSPGGPTNEKLFF.

This clone was seen a handful of times. The chain employs TRBV18 and TRBJ1-6, with D possibly being TRBD1 (6 bases). The germline V and J ends were trimmed by 2 bases and 10 bases, with 9 bases remaining between them. The CDR3 covers 13 residues. The germline CDR1 and CDR2 sequences are KGHSH and LQKENI. This CDR3 is CASSPNRDSPLHF. The DNA for the CDR3 is TGTGCCAGCTCACCAAACAGGGACTCACCCCTCCACTTT.

The genes are TRBV19 and TRBJ2-7; a weak D match, TRBD2 (5 bases). This CDR3 has 14 amino acids. V lost 1 base and J lost 5, with 12 bases in between. Germline V CDR1 and CDR2: LNHDA, SQIVND (reference sequence). In nucleotides, the CDR3 is TGTGCCAGTAGTATAGGGCGGGTTAACCACGAGCAGTACTTC. This gives the protein CASSIGRVNHEQYF.

The V gene is TRBV24-1, the J gene TRBJ2-7, with a tentative D call TRBD1 (5 bases). Looked up from germline, CDR1 is KGHDR and CDR2 is SFDVKD. The CDR3 spans 13 residues. V dropped 4 bases and J dropped 6 bases, with 12 bases sitting between them. The CDR3 DNA follows: TGTGCCACCAGTGAGTCGCAGGGCCTCGAGCAGTACTTC. It yields the protein CATSESQGLEQYF.

The chain employs TRBV7-9 and TRBJ2-2, with D tentatively TRBD1 (6 bases). This CDR3 comprises 13 residues. The germline CDR1 and CDR2 sequences are SEHNR and FQNEAQ (reference sequence). Trimming left V 4 bases short and J 6 bases short, with 9 bases between. CDR3 residues: CASSSRGSGELFF. CDR3 DNA: TGTGCCAGCAGCTCCAGGGGTTCCGGGGAGCTGTTTTTT.

V and J are TRBV27 and TRBJ2-5; TRBD2 aligns across 9 bases. CDR1 is MNHEY and CDR2 is SMNVEV in the germline V gene (reference sequence). With V trimmed by 3 bases and J by 4 bases, 3 bases remained unmatched. The CDR3 covers 14 residues. Here the CDR3 reads CASSFGRGGETQYF. The CDR3 nucleotides are TGTGCCAGCAGTTTTGGGCGGGGGGGAGAGACCCAGTACTTC.